One and the same sample provided the 14 T cell receptor beta chains below, sequenced in a study of beta chain features in type 1 diabetes. These receptors' targets are unknown. Since all of the isolated RNA was reverse transcribed, expressed TCRB transcripts were what got sequenced. Some clones are missing from TCRdb's copy, which holds only in-frame ones; the method was immunoSEQ multiplex PCR. Of about 240,000 clones listed, 11% to 15% are singletons. General study results and limits: Shorter TCRB CDR3s, moderately but significantly so, were found in Type 1 diabetes patients in all four CD4+ subsets.

Sequencing was carried out using naive CD4+ T cells from blood. The receptors come from a man aged 25 to 40 with type 1 diabetes.

This chain joins TRBV9 and TRBJ2-3; maybe TRBD1 (5 bases). V lost 4 bases to trimming and J lost 5 bases, with 11 bases between them. Germline V gives CDR1 SGDLS, CDR2 YYNGEE. This CDR3 contains 13 residues. The DNA of the CDR3 is TGTGCCAGCAGCCCACAGGTGGGAGATACGCAGTATTTT. This gives the protein CASSPQVGDTQYF.

CDR3 sequence: CASSLGRNSYEQYF. The CDR3 DNA reads as TGTGCCAGCAGCTTAGGCAGGAACTCCTACGAGCAGTACTTC. This rearrangement joins TRBV11-2 to TRBJ2-7; D remains unclear. Trimming cost V 1 base and J 0 bases, with 7 bases left between them. Germline V CDR1 and CDR2: SGHAT, FQNNGV. CDR3 length: 14 residues.

The genes are TRBV2 and TRBJ2-7, with 12 nucleotides matching TRBD1. Trimming removed 6 bases from V and 10 bases from J; junction bases left unmatched: 7. From germline, CDR1 is SNHLY and CDR2 FYNNEI. The CDR3 runs 13 residues. The CDR3 nucleotides read TGTGCCAGCAGCCCGGGACAGGGGGCTGGTCAGTACTTC. Its protein product is CASSPGQGAGQYF.

Only a few counts were recorded for this clone. V and J are TRBV6-1 and TRBJ2-7; D is perhaps TRBD2 (6 bases). V lost 2 bases and J 6 bases, leaving 17 bases between the germline ends. Germline loops: CDR1 MNHNS, CDR2 SASEGT. This CDR3 is 15 amino acids long. CDR3 in amino acids: CASSELGGKGREQYF. In DNA form, the CDR3 reads TGTGCCAGCAGTGAATTAGGCGGGAAGGGGCGCGAGCAGTACTTC.

V is TRBV30 and J is TRBJ2-1, with D possibly being TRBD2 (5 bases). The CDR3 is 11 residues long. Trimming removed 5 bases at V and 3 bases at J, with 5 bases between. The germline gives CDR1 GTSNPN, CDR2 SVGIG (reference sequence). In DNA form, the CDR3 reads TGTGCCTGGGGAGGCTACAATGAGCAGTTCTTC. As protein: CAWGGYNEQFF.

The chain joins TRBV30 to TRBJ1-1, with D uncertain. The germline V gene has CDR1 GTSNPN and CDR2 SVGIG (reference sequence). The CDR3 is 13 residues long. V was pared by 4 bases and J by 1 base, with 10 bases between. This CDR3 is CAWNIRGNTEAFF. The DNA of the CDR3 is TGTGCCTGGAATATCCGCGGGAACACTGAAGCTTTCTTT.

The count of this clone is one. The chain uses TRBV7-7 and TRBJ2-7, with 13 bases that match TRBD2. The germline CDR1 and CDR2 sequences are SSHAT and FNYEAQ (reference sequence). J gave up 4 bases and V 5 bases, and 5 bases lay outside the gene matches. The CDR3 runs to 15 residues. CDR3 protein: CASSNGLAGEYEQYF. The CDR3 DNA sequence: TGTGCCAGCAGCAACGGACTAGCGGGAGAGTACGAGCAGTACTTC.

V is TRBV5-1 and J is TRBJ1-4; 8 bases align to TRBD1. Unmatched junction bases numbered 2, after V lost 1 base and J lost 6 bases. Germline values: CDR1 SGHRS, CDR2 YFSETQ. The CDR3 consists of 14 residues. The CDR3 sequence is CASSLTGGDEKLFF. The CDR3 bases are TGCGCCAGCAGCTTGACAGGGGGTGATGAAAAACTGTTTTTT.

This clone was picked up a small number of times. This chain connects TRBV4-2 to TRBJ2-1; weak D call: TRBD1 (6 bases). Germline CDR1 is LGHNA and CDR2 is YNFKEQ. The CDR3 runs 15 residues. Trimming cost V 1 base and J 4 bases, with 11 bases left between them. The CDR3 protein is CASSQGRGQYNEQFF. The CDR3 coding sequence is TGTGCCAGCAGCCAAGGGAGAGGACAGTACAATGAGCAGTTCTTC.

J is TRBJ2-2 and V is TRBV27, with D possibly being TRBD2 (5 bases). The CDR3 has 14 amino acids. V gave up 2 bases and J gave up 6 bases, with 10 bases separating them. Germline CDR1 is MNHEY and CDR2 is SMNVEV (reference sequence). CDR3: CASSLGLAAGELFF. CDR3 nucleotides: TGTGCCAGCAGTTTAGGTCTAGCCGCCGGGGAGCTGTTTTTT.

This rearrangement joins TRBV25-1 to TRBJ1-3, with TRBD1 as a possible D gene (6 bases). The CDR3 has 14 residues. The germline V gene encodes CDR1 MGHDK and CDR2 SYGVNS. V was clipped by 4 bases and J by 9 bases, with 16 bases between them. The CDR3 nucleotides read TGTGCCAGCAGTGCCTTTCAGGGGCCTGGCACCATATATTTT. Encoded protein: CASSAFQGPGTIYF.

The V gene is TRBV6-5, the J gene TRBJ2-3; TRBD2 matches 9 bases. The CDR3 length is 13 residues. The germline V gene has CDR1 MNHEY and CDR2 SVGAGI. With V trimmed by 5 bases and J by 4 bases, 1 base remained unmatched. The DNA for the CDR3 is TGTGCCAGCAGTAGACTAGCGGCAGATACGCAGTATTTT. Protein sequence: CASSRLAADTQYF.

This clone was counted between two and nine times. This chain joins TRBV2 and TRBJ1-2; TRBD1 agrees at 8 bases. Trimming at V came to 8 bases and at J to 3 bases, leaving 5 bases not matched to a gene. This CDR3 spans 13 amino acids. Germline CDR1 SNHLY, CDR2 FYNNEI. As DNA, the CDR3 is TGTGCCAGCGCTCCGGGACAGGACTATGGCTACACCTTC. Its translation: CASAPGQDYGYTF.

V is TRBV30 and J is TRBJ2-3, with TRBD1 matching over 8 bases. The CDR3 extends over 15 amino acids. V shed 1 base, J shed 5 bases, and the junction held 8 bases outside the gene matches. CDR1 and CDR2 from the germline V gene are GTSNPN and SVGIG (reference sequence). CDR3 amino acids: CAWSETQGAGDTQYF. In DNA form, the CDR3 reads TGTGCCTGGAGTGAAACCCAGGGGGCAGGAGATACGCAGTATTTT.